The 31 T cell receptor beta chains presented below share a single source sample, sequenced in a study of regulatory T cells in long-lasting Graves disease. Arm-PCR of CDR3 regions and iRepertoire HTBI primers were the basis on which TCR beta libraries were built. Via MiXCR, TCRdb re-called the multiplex PCR reads, giving one row per CDR3 protein. The sample has 300,000 to 400,000 distinct CDR3 sequences, around 17% seen once. Time point: newly diagnosed GD, antithyroid drugs for less than 3 months. Generation of the TCR library employed RNA extracted from PBMCs. This sample also belongs to another study, concerning T cells in Graves' hyperthyroidism and ophthalmopathy.

The specimen comprised peripheral blood mononuclear cells (PBMCs), sampled at new diagnosis, from a patient treated with antithyroid drugs. The receptors were gathered from a middle-aged man with Graves disease.

Worth noting for this clonotype: Given a much more abundant clone one base away, this may be a read error. The chain couples TRBV29-1 to TRBJ2-1; 9 nucleotides line up with TRBD1. The germline CDR1 and CDR2 sequences are SQVTM and ANQGSEA. The CDR3 spans 15 residues. Trimming removed 6 bases from V and 0 bases from J; junction bases left unmatched: 6. The CDR3 nucleotides read TGCAGCGTCCCAACAGGGGGCGCCTCCTACAATGAGCAGTTCTTC. Protein product: CSVPTGGASYNEQFF.

This clonotype was seen repeatedly, ten times or more. The junction does not match germline at one end; this may be a read error. The J gene is TRBJ2-3, the V gene TRBV5-1; D perhaps matches TRBD2 (5 bases). Looked up from germline, CDR1 is SGHRS and CDR2 is YFSETQ. This CDR3 comprises 15 residues. The CDR3 region is CASSPGLSSTDTQYF. The CDR3 DNA sequence: TGTGCCAGCAGCCCCGGACTGAGTAGCACAGATACGCAGTATTTT.

This clonotype came up many times. CDR3 in amino acids: CASSPRQASTDTQYF. Written as DNA, the CDR3 is TGTGCCAGCAGCCCCCGACAGGCTAGCACAGATACGCAGTATTTT. The J gene is TRBJ2-3, the V gene TRBV7-2, with D possibly being TRBD1 (6 bases). Germline values: CDR1 SGHTA, CDR2 FQGNSA. This CDR3 has 15 residues. Trimming pared 5 bases from V and 0 bases from J, leaving 12 bases between.

This clonotype has just a few counts. The rearrangement uses TRBV5-1 and TRBJ1-1; no firm D call. The CDR3 is 15 amino acids. Germline V gives CDR1 SGHRS, CDR2 YFSETQ. Trimming removed 0 bases from V and 1 base from J, with 10 bases in between. The DNA of the CDR3 is TGCGCCAGCAGCTTGGGCCCCACATCGAACACTGAAGCTTTCTTT. Its translation is CASSLGPTSNTEAFF. The variable domain in full, completed from reference TRBV5-1 and TRBJ1-1, reads KAGVTQTPRYLIKTRGQQVTLSCSPISGHRSVSWYQQTPGQGLQFLFEYFSETQRNKGNFPGRFSGRQFSNSRSEMNVSTLELGDSALYLCASSLGPTSNTEAFFGQGTRLTVV.

This clonotype has a count of ten or more. The chain is built from TRBV20-1 and TRBJ1-5; D not resolved. CDR3 length equals 12 residues. Trimming left V 4 bases short and J 9 bases short, with 13 bases between. Looked up from germline, CDR1 is DFQATT and CDR2 is SNEGSKA (reference sequence). The DNA for the CDR3 is TGCAGTGCTATGGTAACCGTGGGGCCCCAGCATTTT. It translates to CSAMVTVGPQHF.

In its sample, this clonotype was seen many times. For the CDR3, the DNA is TGTGCCAGCAGCCGGGAAAATAAGCGCGATACGCAGTATTTT. It yields the protein CASSRENKRDTQYF. This sequence joins TRBV3-1 and TRBJ2-3; D unclear. Trimming cost V 4 bases and J 6 bases, with 14 bases left between them. This CDR3 contains 14 residues. Per germline, CDR1 LGHDT and CDR2 YNNKEL (reference sequence).

This clonotype was counted at least ten times. The genes are TRBV5-1 and TRBJ1-1; the D is unclear. Trimming pared 0 bases from V and 3 bases from J, leaving 6 bases between. The CDR3 totals 13 residues. CDR1 and CDR2 from the germline V gene are SGHRS and YFSETQ. The CDR3 here is CASSLAEHTEAFF. In nucleotides, the CDR3 is TGCGCCAGCAGCTTGGCTGAACACACTGAAGCTTTCTTT.

This clonotype was seen a handful of times. The chain couples TRBV6-5 to TRBJ1-2; no reliable D call. V dropped 2 bases and J dropped 3 bases, with 7 bases sitting between them. The CDR3 is made up of 13 amino acids. Germline V gene sequence: CDR1 MNHEY, CDR2 SVGAGI. CDR3 coding DNA: TGTGCCAGCAGTTACGAGGTACACTATGGCTACACCTTC. Protein sequence: CASSYEVHYGYTF.

Note on this clonotype: Relative to the germline gene, one junction end is altered; a read error may explain this. V gene TRBV4-1 combines with J gene TRBJ1-6, with 7 bases lining up with TRBD1. The CDR3 has 15 amino acids. Germline CDR1 reads MGHRA; CDR2 reads YSYEKL. CDR3 DNA: TGCGCCAGCAGCCAAACCAGGGGGTATAGTTCACCCCTCCACTTT. Its protein product is CASSQTRGYSSPLHF.

The genes are TRBV4-2 and TRBJ2-2, with unresolved D. Trimming took 0 bases from V and 2 from J, leaving 10 bases between them. This CDR3 contains 16 residues. CDR1 and CDR2 from the germline V gene are LGHNA and YNFKEQ. CDR3: CASSQDSGRNTGELFF. Here the CDR3 DNA reads TGTGCCAGCAGCCAAGATTCGGGCCGAAACACCGGGGAGCTGTTTTTT.

This clonotype occurred many times. The J gene is TRBJ1-2, the V gene TRBV2; 10 bases map to TRBD1. Losses at the gene ends were 4 bases for V and 3 bases for J; bases not matched to a gene: 5. The CDR3 runs to 15 residues. CDR1 is SNHLY and CDR2 is FYNNEI in the germline V gene. The CDR3: CASSGGQGGDYGYTF. Here the CDR3 DNA reads TGTGCCAGCAGTGGTGGACAGGGGGGCGACTATGGCTACACCTTC.

The table lists this clonotype with a few counts. The genes are TRBV28 and TRBJ2-3; 8 nucleotides align to TRBD1. The junction had 8 bases not matched to a gene; V was cut back by 5 bases and J by 4 bases. The CDR3 runs 15 residues. CDR1 is MDHEN, CDR2 SYDVKM, per germline. The CDR3 DNA is TGTGCCAGCAGTAACGATAACAGGGGGTCAGATACGCAGTATTTT. This translates into CASSNDNRGSDTQYF.

This clonotype was seen at least ten times. The chain is built from TRBV10-3 and TRBJ1-2; the match to TRBD1 covers 8 bases. The germline V gene encodes CDR1 ENHRY and CDR2 SYGVKD. The CDR3 sequence is 13 residues long. The V gene end was trimmed by 5 bases and the J gene end by 8 bases; junction bases not matched to a gene: 7. CDR3 residues: CAISKTGAEGYTF. The CDR3 DNA reads as TGTGCCATCAGTAAGACAGGGGCGGAGGGCTACACCTTC.

This clonotype was seen ten or more times. V usage is TRBV6-2 or TRBV6-3 and J usage is TRBJ2-1, with 10 bases aligning to TRBD1. CDR1 is MNHEY, CDR2 SVGEGT, per germline. After removal of 6 bases from V and 2 bases from J, the junction contained 4 bases not matched to a gene. This CDR3 is built from 15 residues. The CDR3 sequence: CASSSGQGTYNEQFF. The CDR3 nucleotides read TGTGCCAGCAGCTCGGGACAGGGGACCTACAATGAGCAGTTCTTC.

The rearrangement uses TRBV5-6 and TRBJ2-2, with D possibly matching TRBD2 (5 bases). Trimming took 4 bases from V and 8 from J, leaving 15 bases between them. The germline V gene has CDR1 SGHDT and CDR2 YYEEEE. The CDR3 length is 14 residues. CDR3 nucleotides: TGTGCCAGCAGCGTACGCCGGCGGGCGGGGGAGCTGTTTTTT. Amino acids: CASSVRRRAGELFF.

The chain employs TRBV11-2 and TRBJ2-5, with 7 bases aligning to TRBD2. This CDR3 spans 15 amino acids. The V gene end was trimmed by 0 bases and the J gene end by 5 bases; junction bases not matched to a gene: 6. The germline CDR1 and CDR2 sequences are SGHAT and FQNNGV. CDR3 amino acids: CASSLDSSGWETQYF. The CDR3 bases are TGTGCCAGCAGCTTAGATTCTAGCGGCTGGGAGACCCAGTACTTC.

Note on this clonotype: A much larger clone is a single base away; this may be a read error. V usage is TRBV6-1 and J usage is TRBJ2-7; TRBD2 agrees at 12 bases. The CDR3 has 14 residues. CDR1 and CDR2 from the germline V gene are MNHNS and SASEGT. CDR3 sequence: CASRRGLAGYGQYF. CDR3 DNA sequence: TGTGCCAGCAGAAGGGGACTAGCGGGCTACGGGCAGTACTTC.

This clonotype was counted many times. The J gene is TRBJ2-1, the V gene TRBV19; a weak D match, TRBD2 (6 bases). This CDR3 is built from 15 residues. V was pared by 6 bases and J by 6 bases, with 18 bases between. Germline CDR1 is LNHDA and CDR2 is SQIVND (reference sequence). CDR3 DNA sequence: TGTGCCAGTAGACTATGGCGGGGCAGGACCAATGAGCAGTTCTTC. Translation gives CASRLWRGRTNEQFF.

The rearrangement links TRBV4-2 to TRBJ2-1, with D uncertain. The CDR3 consists of 15 residues. The V end lost 0 bases, the J end lost 0 bases, and 6 bases lay between the germline ends. Germline V gene data show CDR1 as LGHNA and CDR2 as YNFKEQ. The CDR3 region is CASSQDLVSYNEQFF. CDR3 DNA: TGTGCCAGCAGCCAAGATCTGGTCTCCTACAATGAGCAGTTCTTC.

In this sample, this clonotype turned up many times. This chain joins TRBV7-3 and TRBJ1-6, with a tentative D call TRBD1 (6 bases). Germline V gene sequence: CDR1 SGHTA, CDR2 FQGTGA. V lost 1 base and J lost 9, with 13 bases in between. The CDR3 has 15 amino acids. CDR3 region: CASSLRGGAASPLHF. DNA of the CDR3: TGTGCCAGCAGCTTAAGGGGGGGGGCTGCTTCACCCCTCCACTTT.

This clonotype was observed many times. V usage is TRBV27 and J usage is TRBJ2-5, with 7 bases that match TRBD2. The CDR3 contains 14 residues. V trimming: 3 bases; J trimming: 5 bases; junction bases outside the gene matches: 6. Germline-derived CDR1 and CDR2 are MNHEY and SMNVEV (reference sequence). CDR3 sequence (DNA): TGTGCCAGCAGTTTGGACTGGCGGGGGGAGACCCAGTACTTC. Its protein product is CASSLDWRGETQYF.

This clonotype was picked up a small number of times. The gene calls are TRBV20-1 and TRBJ2-6, with D perhaps given as TRBD1 or TRBD2 (5 bases each). The CDR3 length is 14 residues. Looked up from germline, CDR1 is DFQATT and CDR2 is SNEGSKA (reference sequence). With 7 bases removed from V and 4 bases from J, the gap between germline ends came to 14 bases. Here the CDR3 DNA reads TGCAGTGTGCAGGGAGTCACCGGGGCCAACGTCCTGACTTTC. Translation gives CSVQGVTGANVLTF.

This clonotype occurred many times. V is TRBV12-3 or TRBV12-4 and J is TRBJ2-7, with D perhaps matching TRBD1 (5 bases). This CDR3 is 12 amino acids long. V lost 6 bases, J lost 2 bases, and 8 bases lay in between. CDR3 coding DNA: TGTGCCAGCAGCCGACAGCCCTACGAGCAGTACTTC. Its translation: CASSRQPYEQYF.

The sample holds many counts of this clonotype. The V and J genes are TRBV29-1 and TRBJ1-4; 7 nucleotides agree with TRBD1. The CDR3 sequence is 14 residues long. Germline V gives CDR1 SQVTM, CDR2 ANQGSEA. Trimming removed 6 bases from V and 2 bases from J; junction bases left unmatched: 6. CDR3 nucleotide sequence: TGCAGCGTGCTCGACAGGGCCACTAATGAAAAACTGTTTTTT. Protein product: CSVLDRATNEKLFF.

The V gene is TRBV6-1, the J gene TRBJ1-6; D unresolved. The ends were cut back, 5 bases at V and 7 bases at J, with 6 bases in the middle. CDR1 is MNHNS and CDR2 is SASEGT in the germline V gene. CDR3 length: 12 residues. The CDR3 protein is CASSRQNSPLHF. The CDR3 DNA reads TGTGCCAGCAGTCGGCAGAATTCACCCCTCCACTTT.

This clonotype occurred many times. The genes are TRBV12-3 or TRBV12-4 and TRBJ1-5, with D tentatively TRBD1 (6 bases). The CDR3 spans 14 residues. Trimming stripped 3 bases from V and 3 bases from J, with 9 bases between. This CDR3 reads CASSLDRHNQPQHF. The CDR3 DNA reads TGTGCCAGCAGTTTGGACAGACACAATCAGCCCCAGCATTTT.

The rearrangement links TRBV4-2 to TRBJ2-7; 7 bases are a match to TRBD1. This CDR3 is built from 13 residues. The V and J ends lost 1 base and 12 bases, in that order; junction bases with no gene match: 9. Germline lookup yields CDR1 LGHNA and CDR2 YNFKEQ. CDR3 region: CASSQGTRGPWYF. In DNA, the CDR3 is TGTGCCAGCAGCCAAGGGACGAGGGGGCCCTGGTACTTC.

This clonotype was detected ten times or more. The chain employs TRBV27 and TRBJ1-1, with no clear D. This CDR3 has 14 amino acids. The germline V gene has CDR1 MNHEY and CDR2 SMNVEV (reference sequence). Between the trimmed V and J ends, which lost 2 bases and 4 bases, there was a span of 11 bases. CDR3 DNA sequence: TGTGCCAGCAGTTTAAGGCAGGTGGCCACTGAAGCTTTCTTT. It is translated as CASSLRQVATEAFF.

This clonotype was detected many times. The chain has TRBV4-1 and TRBJ1-1; D is unresolved. The CDR3 spans 14 residues. The germline V gene has CDR1 MGHRA and CDR2 YSYEKL. The ends were cut back, 1 base at V and 11 bases at J, with 17 bases in the middle. Written as DNA, the CDR3 is TGCGCCAGCAGCCAAGTGGGAGGGCCGCTTACGGCTTTCTTT. It translates to CASSQVGGPLTAFF.

This clonotype was recorded at least ten times. The rearrangement uses TRBV10-2 and TRBJ1-1; 11 nucleotides match TRBD1. V lost 4 bases, J lost 4 bases, and 2 bases stayed unmatched. This CDR3 has 14 residues. Germline values: CDR1 WSHSY, CDR2 SAAADI. CDR3 nucleotide sequence: TGCGCCAGCAGTGGGACAGGGGGCGTCACTGAAGCTTTCTTT. It is translated as CASSGTGGVTEAFF.

This clonotype has only one observation. The V call is TRBV11-2, the J call TRBJ1-5, with D unclear. This CDR3 has 13 amino acids. Trimming removed 1 base at V and 7 bases at J, with 8 bases between. Per germline, CDR1 SGHAT and CDR2 FQNNGV. The CDR3 sequence is CASSLGVWQPQHF. CDR3 bases: TGTGCCAGCAGCTTAGGGGTCTGGCAGCCCCAGCATTTT.